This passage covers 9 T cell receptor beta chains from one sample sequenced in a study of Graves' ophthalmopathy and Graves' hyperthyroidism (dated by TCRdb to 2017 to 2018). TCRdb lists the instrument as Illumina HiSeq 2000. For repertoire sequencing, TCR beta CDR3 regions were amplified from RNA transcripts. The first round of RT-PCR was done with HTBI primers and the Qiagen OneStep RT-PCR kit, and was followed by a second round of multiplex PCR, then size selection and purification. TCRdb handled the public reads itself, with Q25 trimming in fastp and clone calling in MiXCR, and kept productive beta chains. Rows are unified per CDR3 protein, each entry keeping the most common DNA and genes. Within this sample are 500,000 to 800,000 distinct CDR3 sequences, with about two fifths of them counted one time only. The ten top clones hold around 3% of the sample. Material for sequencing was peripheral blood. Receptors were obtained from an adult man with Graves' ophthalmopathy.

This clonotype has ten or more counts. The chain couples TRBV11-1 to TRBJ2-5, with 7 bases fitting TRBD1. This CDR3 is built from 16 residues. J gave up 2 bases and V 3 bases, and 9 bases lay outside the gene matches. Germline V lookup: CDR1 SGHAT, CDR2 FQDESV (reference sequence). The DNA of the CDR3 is TGTGCCAGCAGCTTGTTGAACCGGGACAGACAAGAGACCCAGTACTTC. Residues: CASSLLNRDRQETQYF.

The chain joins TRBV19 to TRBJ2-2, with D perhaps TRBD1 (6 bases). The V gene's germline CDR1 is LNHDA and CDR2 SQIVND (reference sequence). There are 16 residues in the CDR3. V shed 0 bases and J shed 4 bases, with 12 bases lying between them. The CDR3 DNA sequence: TGTGCCAGTAGTATAGAGCACAGGGTTGGCACCGGGGAGCTGTTTTTT. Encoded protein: CASSIEHRVGTGELFF.

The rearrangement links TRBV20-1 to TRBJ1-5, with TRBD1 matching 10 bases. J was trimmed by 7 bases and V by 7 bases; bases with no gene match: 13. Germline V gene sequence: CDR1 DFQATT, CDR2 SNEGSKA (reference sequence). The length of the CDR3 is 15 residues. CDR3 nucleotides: TGCAGTGTAGTGACAGGGGGCGAAAACGAGCAGCCCCAGCATTTT. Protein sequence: CSVVTGGENEQPQHF.

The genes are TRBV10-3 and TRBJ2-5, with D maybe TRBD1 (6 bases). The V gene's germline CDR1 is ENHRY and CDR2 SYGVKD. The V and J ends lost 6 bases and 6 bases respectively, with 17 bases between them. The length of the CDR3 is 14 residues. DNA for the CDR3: TGTGCCATCAGCGGTAAGATGGGACAACAGACCCAGTACTTC. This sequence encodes CAISGKMGQQTQYF.

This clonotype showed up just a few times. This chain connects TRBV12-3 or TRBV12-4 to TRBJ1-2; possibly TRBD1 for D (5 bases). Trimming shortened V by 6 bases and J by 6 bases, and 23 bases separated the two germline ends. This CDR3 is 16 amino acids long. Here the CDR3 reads CASSKQLLAGTDGYTF. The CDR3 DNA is TGTGCCAGCAGCAAACAACTCCTTGCCGGGACGGATGGCTACACCTTC.

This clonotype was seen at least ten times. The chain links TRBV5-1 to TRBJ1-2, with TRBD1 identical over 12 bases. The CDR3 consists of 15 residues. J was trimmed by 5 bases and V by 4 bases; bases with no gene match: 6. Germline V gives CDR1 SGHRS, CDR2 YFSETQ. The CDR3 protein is CASSQGQGARYGYTF. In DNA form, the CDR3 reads TGCGCCAGCAGCCAGGGACAGGGGGCGCGGTATGGCTACACCTTC.

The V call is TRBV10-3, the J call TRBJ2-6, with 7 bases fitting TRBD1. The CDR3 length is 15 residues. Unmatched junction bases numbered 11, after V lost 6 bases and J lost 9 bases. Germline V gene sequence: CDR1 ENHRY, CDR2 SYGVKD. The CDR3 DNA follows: TGTGCCATCAGAGAGGGACAGCTGGTGGGCAACGTCCTGACTTTC. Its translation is CAIREGQLVGNVLTF.

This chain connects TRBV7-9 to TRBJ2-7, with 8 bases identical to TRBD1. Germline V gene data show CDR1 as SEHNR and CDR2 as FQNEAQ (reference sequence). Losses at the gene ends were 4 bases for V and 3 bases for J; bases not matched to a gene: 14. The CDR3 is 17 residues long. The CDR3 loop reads CASSSSRDRGDGYEQYF. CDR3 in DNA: TGTGCCAGCAGCTCGAGTAGAGACAGGGGAGATGGCTACGAGCAGTACTTC.

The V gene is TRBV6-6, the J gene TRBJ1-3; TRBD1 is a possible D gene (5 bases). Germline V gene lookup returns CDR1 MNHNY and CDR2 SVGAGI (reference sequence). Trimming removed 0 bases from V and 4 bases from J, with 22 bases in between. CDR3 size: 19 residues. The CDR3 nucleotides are TGTGCCAGCAGTTACTCGAGTTGGGGCTCTACCACTCGGGGAAACACCATATATTTT. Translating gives CASSYSSWGSTTRGNTIYF.